Shown below are 21 T cell receptor beta chains from a single sample sequenced in a study of blood T cell repertoires in COVID-19. The repertoire was sequenced with immunoSEQ multiplex PCR; TCRdb's copy has only in-frame clones and lacks some. The sample carries about 200,000 clones, about four fifths recorded once. Source material: PBMCs or T cells enriched from blood (not recorded which). All receptors come from a young woman who had been exposed to COVID-19.

The chain employs TRBV10-3 and TRBJ2-3; 7 nucleotides align to TRBD2. The CDR3 covers 20 residues. The V and J ends lost 4 bases and 1 base, in that order; junction bases with no gene match: 20. Germline V CDR1 and CDR2: ENHRY, SYGVKD. CDR3 region: CAISGMGNGGILWGTDTQYF. CDR3 in DNA: TGTGCCATCAGTGGGATGGGGAACGGGGGGATCCTGTGGGGCACAGATACGCAGTATTTT.

The chain uses TRBV6-5 and TRBJ1-2, with no clear D. The CDR3 has 11 amino acids. Germline V gene lookup returns CDR1 MNHEY and CDR2 SVGAGI. Between the trimmed V and J ends, which lost 6 bases and 8 bases, there was a span of 10 bases. DNA for the CDR3: TGTGCCAGCAGCCTCGGGGAGGGCTACACCTTC. Amino acids: CASSLGEGYTF.

The genes are TRBV19 and TRBJ1-4, with 7 positions matching TRBD1. CDR1 and CDR2 from the germline V gene are LNHDA and SQIVND (reference sequence). Losses at the gene ends were 4 bases for V and 7 bases for J; bases not matched to a gene: 15. This CDR3 is built from 17 residues. The CDR3: CASSTLGLTGSLEKLFF. CDR3 DNA: TGTGCCAGTAGTACTCTGGGTTTGACAGGGAGTCTTGAAAAACTGTTTTTT.

The V call is TRBV5-1, the J call TRBJ2-7; weak D call: TRBD1 (6 bases). Germline-derived CDR1 and CDR2 are SGHRS and YFSETQ. Trimming took 4 bases from V and 2 from J, leaving 16 bases between them. The CDR3 length is 15 residues. Here the CDR3 reads CASSRGAGDTYEQYF. The CDR3 bases are TGCGCCAGCAGCCGAGGGGCAGGGGATACCTACGAGCAGTACTTC.

The gene calls are TRBV19 and TRBJ2-2, with 7 positions matching TRBD1. CDR1 is LNHDA and CDR2 is SQIVND in the germline V gene (reference sequence). CDR3 length: 15 amino acids. The V and J ends lost 5 bases and 6 bases, in that order; junction bases with no gene match: 9. The CDR3 region is CASSEGQILAGELFF. The CDR3 bases are TGTGCCAGTAGTGAGGGACAGATTTTAGCCGGGGAGCTGTTTTTT.

This chain links TRBV27 with TRBJ1-1; D remains ambiguous. Per germline, CDR1 MNHEY and CDR2 SMNVEV (reference sequence). The V gene lost 5 bases and the J gene lost 0 bases, with 7 bases spanning the gap. CDR3 size: 13 residues. The CDR3, as DNA: TGTGCCAGCAGTGATAACATGAACACTGAAGCTTTCTTT. It encodes CASSDNMNTEAFF.

Comments on this clone: This may arise from a read error, as a much more abundant clone is one base away. In nucleotides, the CDR3 is TGTGCCAGCAGCTCCAGCTCCTACGAGCAGTACTTC. The encoded protein is CASSSSSYEQYF. The chain links TRBV5-4 to TRBJ2-7; no reliable D call. The V end lost 3 bases, the J end lost 0 bases, and 4 bases lay between the germline ends. The CDR3 consists of 12 residues. Germline V gene sequence: CDR1 SGHNT, CDR2 YYREEE (reference sequence).

CDR3 loop: CASSFLSSSDEQFF. The DNA of the CDR3 is TGTGCCAGCAGCTTCCTCTCGTCTTCCGATGAGCAGTTCTTC. The V call is TRBV7-2, the J call TRBJ2-1; no definite D call. Trimming left V 3 bases short and J 8 bases short, with 14 bases between. The CDR3 is made up of 14 amino acids. Germline CDR1 SGHTA, CDR2 FQGNSA.

The J gene is TRBJ1-1, the V gene TRBV5-1; 8 positions agree with TRBD1. The CDR3 is 12 residues long. V was clipped by 4 bases and J by 8 bases; unmatched bases: 4. Germline lookup yields CDR1 SGHRS and CDR2 YFSETQ. CDR3 coding DNA: TGCGCCAGCAGCCCCCAGGGGGCCGAAGCTTTCTTT. Its translation is CASSPQGAEAFF.

This chain uses TRBV7-2 with TRBJ2-1; the match to TRBD2 covers 12 bases. The CDR3 extends over 19 amino acids. With V trimmed by 7 bases and J by 3 bases, 16 bases remained unmatched. Germline V gives CDR1 SGHTA, CDR2 FQGNSA. CDR3: CASNSAPARGLAGYNEQFF. The CDR3, as DNA: TGTGCCAGCAACTCAGCACCGGCACGGGGACTAGCGGGCTACAATGAGCAGTTCTTC.

V and J are TRBV5-4 and TRBJ2-2; D perhaps matches TRBD2 (6 bases). The CDR3 has 14 residues. Germline V CDR1 and CDR2: SGHNT, YYREEE (reference sequence). V lost 2 bases to trimming and J lost 1 base, with 6 bases between them. As DNA, the CDR3 is TGTGCCAGCAGCTTCGGGGGGAACACCGGGGAGCTGTTTTTT. It is translated as CASSFGGNTGELFF.

The J gene is TRBJ1-1, the V gene TRBV10-3; perhaps TRBD1 as D (5 bases). Germline V gives CDR1 ENHRY, CDR2 SYGVKD. There are 13 residues in the CDR3. V was clipped by 10 bases and J by 8 bases, with 20 bases between them. As DNA, the CDR3 is TGTGCCACACAACTGTCCGGGGGTATCGAAGCTTTCTTT. This translates into CATQLSGGIEAFF.

There are a few counts of this clone. The chain joins TRBV9 to TRBJ1-2, with 7 nucleotides matching TRBD1. Germline trimming cut 4 bases from V and 3 bases from J; bases unmatched to any gene: 9. The CDR3 is made up of 15 amino acids. Germline lookup yields CDR1 SGDLS and CDR2 YYNGEE. In DNA, the CDR3 is TGTGCCAGCAGCCCTAGGGGGCAGGCTTACTATGGCTACACCTTC. Protein: CASSPRGQAYYGYTF. Full variable domain (outside the CDR3, taken from reference TRBV9 and TRBJ1-2): DSGVTQTPKHLITATGQRVTLRCSPRSGDLSVYWYQQSLDQGLQFLIQYYNGEERAKGNILERFSAQQFPDLHSELNLSSLELGDSALYFCASSPRGQAYYGYTFGSGTRLTVV.

This rearrangement joins TRBV2 to TRBJ2-5; the D gene is possibly TRBD2 (5 bases). The CDR3 extends over 15 amino acids. The germline CDR1 and CDR2 sequences are SNHLY and FYNNEI. Trimming left V 2 bases short and J 6 bases short, with 16 bases between. The CDR3 bases are TGTGCCAGCAGTGAATCCCGGGGTCGAGGCAAGACCCAGTACTTC. Its protein is CASSESRGRGKTQYF.

The rearrangement links TRBV14 to TRBJ1-2, with TRBD1 matching over 9 bases. The germline CDR1 and CDR2 sequences are SGHDN and FVKESK. CDR3 length: 18 residues. With 4 bases clipped from V and 2 bases from J, the junction kept 14 bases outside the gene matches. The CDR3 region has the DNA TGTGCCAGCAGCCGTACCGGGACAGGGATTCGGGCGAACTATGGCTACACCTTC. It yields the protein CASSRTGTGIRANYGYTF.

The chain has TRBV9 and TRBJ1-1, with unresolved D. Germline lookup yields CDR1 SGDLS and CDR2 YYNGEE. The length of the CDR3 is 14 residues. V was shortened by 4 bases and J by 7 bases, with 17 bases between the two germline ends. CDR3 sequence (DNA): TGTGCCAGCAGCCCCCGATTGATGCAGTTTGAAGCTTTCTTT. This translates into CASSPRLMQFEAFF.

The chain uses TRBV6-5 and TRBJ1-1; D unresolved. This CDR3 is built from 11 residues. Trimming cost V 10 bases and J 3 bases, with 9 bases left between them. Germline V lookup: CDR1 MNHEY, CDR2 SVGAGI. CDR3 bases: TGTGCCACCCTTCGGGACACTGAAGCTTTCTTT. Encoded protein: CATLRDTEAFF.

The V gene is TRBV19, the J gene TRBJ1-4; weak D call: TRBD1 (5 bases). Germline loops: CDR1 LNHDA, CDR2 SQIVND (reference sequence). Trimming removed 5 bases at V and 0 bases at J, with 10 bases between. The CDR3 totals 15 residues. The CDR3 nucleotides are TGTGCCAGTAGTGTCCAGGGCGCAACTAATGAAAAACTGTTTTTT. Protein sequence: CASSVQGATNEKLFF.

About this clone itself: Other DNA sequences of this sample code for an identical CDR3. V gene TRBV29-1 combines with J gene TRBJ1-1, with D possibly being TRBD1 (5 bases). The V gene lost 4 bases and the J gene lost 4 bases, with 7 bases spanning the gap. The germline V gene encodes CDR1 SQVTM and CDR2 ANQGSEA. The CDR3 contains 11 residues. The CDR3 DNA follows: TGCAGCGTTGTAAGGGGCACTGAAGCTTTCTTT. Translated: CSVVRGTEAFF.

The chain recombines TRBV27 with TRBJ2-4, with 7 positions matching TRBD1. The trim removed 5 bases at V and 0 bases at J, leaving 13 bases unmatched. Per the germline V gene, CDR1 is MNHEY and CDR2 is SMNVEV (reference sequence). The CDR3 has 18 residues. In nucleotides, the CDR3 is TGTGCCAGCAGTCACAAAACCGGGACAGCTTTAGCCAAAAACATTCAGTACTTC. Translating gives CASSHKTGTALAKNIQYF.

This clone was counted between two and nine times. This rearrangement joins TRBV10-3 to TRBJ2-7; TRBD1 aligns across 11 bases. Germline values: CDR1 ENHRY, CDR2 SYGVKD. The ends lost 8 bases at V and 6 bases at J; junction bases unmatched: 9. The CDR3 covers 14 residues. CDR3 sequence: CAIQNGQGAGEQYF. CDR3 in DNA: TGTGCCATCCAAAACGGACAGGGGGCTGGCGAGCAGTACTTC.